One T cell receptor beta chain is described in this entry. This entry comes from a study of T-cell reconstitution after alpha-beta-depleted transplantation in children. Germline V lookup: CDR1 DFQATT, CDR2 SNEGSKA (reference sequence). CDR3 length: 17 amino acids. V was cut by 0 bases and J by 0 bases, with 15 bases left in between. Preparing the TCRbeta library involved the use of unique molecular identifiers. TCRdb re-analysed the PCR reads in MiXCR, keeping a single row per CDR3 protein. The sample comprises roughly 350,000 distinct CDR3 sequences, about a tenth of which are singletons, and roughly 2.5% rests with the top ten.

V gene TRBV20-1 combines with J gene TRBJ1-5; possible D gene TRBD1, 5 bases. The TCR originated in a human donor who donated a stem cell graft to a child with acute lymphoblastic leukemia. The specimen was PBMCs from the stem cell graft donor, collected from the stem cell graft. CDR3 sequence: CSARDPGGYYSNQPQHF. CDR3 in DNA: TGCAGTGCTAGAGATCCCGGGGGATATTATAGCAATCAGCCCCAGCATTTT.